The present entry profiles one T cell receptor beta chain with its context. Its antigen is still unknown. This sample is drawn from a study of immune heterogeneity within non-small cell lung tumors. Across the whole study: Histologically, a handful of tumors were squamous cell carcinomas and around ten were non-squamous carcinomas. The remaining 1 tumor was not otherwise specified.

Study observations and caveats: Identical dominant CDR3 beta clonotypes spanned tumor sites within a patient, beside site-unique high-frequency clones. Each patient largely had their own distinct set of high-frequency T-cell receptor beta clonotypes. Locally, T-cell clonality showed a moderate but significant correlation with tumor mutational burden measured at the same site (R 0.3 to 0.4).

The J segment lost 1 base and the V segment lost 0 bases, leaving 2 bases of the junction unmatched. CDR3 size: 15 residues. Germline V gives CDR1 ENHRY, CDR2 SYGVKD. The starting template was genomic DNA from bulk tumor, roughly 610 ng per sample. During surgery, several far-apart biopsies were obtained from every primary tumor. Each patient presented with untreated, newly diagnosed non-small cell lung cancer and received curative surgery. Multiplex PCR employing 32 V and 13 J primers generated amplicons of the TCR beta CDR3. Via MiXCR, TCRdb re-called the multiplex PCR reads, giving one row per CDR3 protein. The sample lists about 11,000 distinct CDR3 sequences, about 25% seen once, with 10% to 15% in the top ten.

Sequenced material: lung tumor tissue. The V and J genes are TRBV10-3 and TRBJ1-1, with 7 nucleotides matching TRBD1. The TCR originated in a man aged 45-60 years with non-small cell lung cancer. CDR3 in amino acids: CAISESGQRNTEAFF. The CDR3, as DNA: TGTGCCATCAGTGAGTCGGGACAGAGGAACACTGAAGCTTTCTTT.